Listed below are T cell receptor beta chains from one sample, sequenced in a study of blood T cell repertoires in COVID-19. Sequenced by immunoSEQ multiplex PCR; TCRdb stores in-frame clones only, minus some. The table has roughly 230,000 clones, approximately 84% seen once. Sequencing was performed on peripheral blood. These receptors originate from a man between 45 and 60 years old with acute or convalescent COVID-19. Each CDR3 is given with its conserved first and last residue. D genes are given only for firm matches. Where a row states a size, it is once, few, many or the class of an expanded clone; other rows omit it.

v_call	d_call	clone_size	j_call	cdr3_aa	cdr3_nt
TRBV7-9	TRBD1	-	TRBJ1-1	CASSRKGGQGAWAEAFF	TGTGCCAGCAGCCGAAAGGGAGGGCAGGGGGCTTGGGCTGAAGCTTTCTTT
TRBV18	-	once	TRBJ2-1	CASSPRTEHEQFF	TGTGCCAGCTCACCAAGGACAGAACATGAGCAGTTCTTC
TRBV19	TRBD1	-	TRBJ1-2	CASSHYRGTPPSYGYTF	TGTGCCAGTAGCCATTACAGGGGAACCCCCCCTAGCTATGGCTACACCTTC
TRBV10-3	-	-	TRBJ2-5	CAISDPKGGLGETQYF	TGTGCCATCAGTGACCCGAAGGGGGGGTTGGGAGAGACCCAGTACTTC
TRBV12-5	TRBD1	-	TRBJ1-4	CASGLVPTGDEKLFF	TGTGCTAGTGGTTTGGTACCAACAGGGGATGAAAAACTGTTTTTT
TRBV7-6	-	-	TRBJ2-1	CASSFSESSYNEQFF	TGTGCCAGCAGCTTTAGCGAGAGCTCCTACAATGAGCAGTTCTTC
TRBV2	-	-	TRBJ1-4	CASRVGPNNEKLFF	TGTGCCAGCAGGGTTGGGCCCAATAATGAAAAACTGTTTTTT
TRBV4-1	TRBD2	-	TRBJ2-5	CASSQFLAGGQETQYF	TGCGCCAGCAGCCAATTCCTAGCGGGGGGCCAAGAGACCCAGTACTTC
TRBV11-2	-	-	TRBJ2-7	CASSLHRVRSYEQYF	TGTGCCAGCAGCTTACACAGGGTTCGGTCCTACGAGCAGTACTTC
TRBV5-1	-	-	TRBJ2-1	CASSLAQRYNEQFF	TGCGCCAGCAGCTTGGCCCAGCGGTACAATGAGCAGTTCTTC
TRBV10-1	-	many	TRBJ2-7	CASSRGERADEQYF	TGCGCCAGCAGTCGGGGAGAACGGGCGGACGAGCAGTACTTC
TRBV5-6	-	-	TRBJ2-3	CATEVLGTDTQYF	TGTGCCACCGAGGTGTTGGGCACAGATACGCAGTATTTT
TRBV7-3	-	-	TRBJ2-2	CASSLRRGPAGTGELFF	TGTGCCAGCAGCTTACGCCGAGGCCCTGCTGGTACCGGGGAGCTGTTTTTT
TRBV6-4	TRBD1	-	TRBJ1-1	CASRTTNRGTEAFF	TGTGCCAGCAGAACAACCAACAGGGGCACTGAAGCTTTCTTT
TRBV7-8	-	-	TRBJ1-1	CASSSQSTEAFF	TGTGCCAGCAGCTCCCAGTCGACTGAAGCTTTCTTT
TRBV10-1	-	-	TRBJ2-5	CASSESTGQETQYF	TGCGCCAGCAGTGAGTCCACAGGCCAAGAGACCCAGTACTTC
TRBV9	-	-	TRBJ1-3	CASSPYRSPSGNTIYF	TGTGCCAGCAGCCCTTACAGGAGTCCCTCTGGAAACACCATATATTTT
TRBV11-3	-	many	TRBJ1-1	CASSQTIEAFF	TGTGCCAGCAGTCAAACAATCGAAGCTTTCTTT
TRBV14	-	-	TRBJ2-3	CASSPKTRLDTQYF	TGTGCCAGCAGCCCAAAAACTCGACTAGATACGCAGTATTTT
TRBV5-6	-	-	TRBJ2-7	CASTPGGSHEQYF	TGTGCCAGCACTCCCGGGGGTAGCCACGAGCAGTACTTC
TRBV20-1	-	few	TRBJ2-1	CGLGGNEQFF	TGCGGGCTAGGGGGTAATGAGCAGTTCTTC
TRBV7-8	-	once	TRBJ2-3	CASSLRRRTSTDTQYF	TGTGCCAGCAGCTTAAGACGGCGGACTAGCACAGATACGCAGTATTTT
TRBV24-1	-	-	TRBJ2-1	CATSDLDSGSSSYNEQFF	TGTGCCACCAGTGATTTGGATAGCGGATCAAGCTCCTACAATGAGCAGTTCTTC
TRBV19	-	-	TRBJ2-7	CASSREGSYEQYF	TGTGCCAGTAGCCGTGAGGGTAGCTACGAGCAGTACTTC
TRBV11-1	TRBD2	-	TRBJ2-1	CASSPGGVRDYNEQFF	TGTGCCAGCAGCCCCGGGGGGGTCAGGGATTACAATGAGCAGTTCTTC
TRBV2	TRBD1	-	TRBJ1-1	CAIDREEAFF	TGTGCCATCGACAGGGAAGAAGCTTTCTTT
TRBV6-5	-	-	TRBJ1-6	CASQSGALNSPLHF	TGTGCCAGCCAATCAGGGGCCCTTAATTCACCCCTCCACTTT
TRBV30	-	-	TRBJ1-1	CAWSVRAGQYKTSPEAFF	TGTGCCTGGAGTGTACGAGCTGGACAGTATAAAACTTCACCTGAAGCTTTCTTT
TRBV24-1	TRBD2	-	TRBJ2-1	CATSDPSSGRIEQFF	TGTGCCACCAGTGACCCCTCTAGCGGGAGGATTGAGCAGTTCTTC
TRBV3-1/TRBV3-2	-	-	TRBJ1-2	CASSQGPLYGYTF	TGTGCCAGCAGCCAAGGTCCGTTGTATGGCTACACCTTC
TRBV7-2	-	-	TRBJ2-7	CASSLEWQTYEQYF	TGTGCCAGCAGCTTAGAGTGGCAGACCTACGAGCAGTACTTC
TRBV7-2	-	few	TRBJ1-2	CASSRGGADGYTF	TGTGCCAGCTCAAGAGGGGGAGCAGATGGCTACACCTTC